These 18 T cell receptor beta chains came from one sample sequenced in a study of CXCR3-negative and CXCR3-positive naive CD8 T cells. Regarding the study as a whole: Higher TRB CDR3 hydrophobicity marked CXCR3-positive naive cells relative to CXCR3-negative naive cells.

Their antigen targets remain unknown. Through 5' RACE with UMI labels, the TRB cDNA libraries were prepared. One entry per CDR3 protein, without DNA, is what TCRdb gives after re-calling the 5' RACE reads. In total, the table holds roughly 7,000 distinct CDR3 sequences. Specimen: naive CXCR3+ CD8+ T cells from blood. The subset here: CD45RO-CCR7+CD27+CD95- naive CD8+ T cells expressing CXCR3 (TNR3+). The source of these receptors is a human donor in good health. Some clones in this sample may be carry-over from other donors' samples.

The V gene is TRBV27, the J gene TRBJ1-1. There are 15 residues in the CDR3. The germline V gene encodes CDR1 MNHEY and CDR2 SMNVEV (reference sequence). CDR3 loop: CASSLSVNMNTEAFF.

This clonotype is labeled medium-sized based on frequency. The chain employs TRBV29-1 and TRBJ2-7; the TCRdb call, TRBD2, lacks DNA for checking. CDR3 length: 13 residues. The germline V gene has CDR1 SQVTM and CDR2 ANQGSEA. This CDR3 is CSVEAALVGEQYF.

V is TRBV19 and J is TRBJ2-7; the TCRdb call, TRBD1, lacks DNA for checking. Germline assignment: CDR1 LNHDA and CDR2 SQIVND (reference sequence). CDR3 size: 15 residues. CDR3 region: CASSQIRDSHYEQYF.

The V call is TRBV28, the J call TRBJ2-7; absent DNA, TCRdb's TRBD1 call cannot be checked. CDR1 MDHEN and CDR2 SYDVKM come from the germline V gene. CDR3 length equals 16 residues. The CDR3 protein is CASRPGTGNILHEQYF.

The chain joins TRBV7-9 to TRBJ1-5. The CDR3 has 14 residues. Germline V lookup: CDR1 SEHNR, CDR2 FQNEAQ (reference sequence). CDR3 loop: CASSLGASNQPQHF.

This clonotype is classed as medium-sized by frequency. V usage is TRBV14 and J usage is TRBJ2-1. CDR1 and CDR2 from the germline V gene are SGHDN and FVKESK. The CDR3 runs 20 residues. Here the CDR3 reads CASSQGGRLSRYVIYNEQFF.

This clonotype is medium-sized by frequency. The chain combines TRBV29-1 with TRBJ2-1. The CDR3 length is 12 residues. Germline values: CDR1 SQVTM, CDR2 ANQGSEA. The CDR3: CSVEARLDEQFF.

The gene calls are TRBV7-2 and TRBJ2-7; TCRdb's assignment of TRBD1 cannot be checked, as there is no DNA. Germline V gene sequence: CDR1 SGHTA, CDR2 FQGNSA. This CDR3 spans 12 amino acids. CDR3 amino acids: CASSSYRDEQYF.

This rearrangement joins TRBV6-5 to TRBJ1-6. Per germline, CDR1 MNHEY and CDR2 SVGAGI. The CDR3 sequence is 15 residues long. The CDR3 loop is CASSYALDGSSPLHF.

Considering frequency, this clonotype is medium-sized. CDR3 sequence reads: CASSLGTSGSYEQYF. V gene TRBV4-1 combines with J gene TRBJ2-7; TCRdb names TRBD2, which stays unverified in the absence of DNA. The CDR3 is 15 residues long. CDR1 and CDR2 (germline): MGHRA, YSYEKL.

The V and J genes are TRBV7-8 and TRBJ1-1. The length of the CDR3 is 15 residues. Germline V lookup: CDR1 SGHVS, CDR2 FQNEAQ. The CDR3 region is CASSLAQRQSTEAFF. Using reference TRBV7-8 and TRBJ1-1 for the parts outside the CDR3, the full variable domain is GAGVSQSPRYKVAKRGQDVALRCDPISGHVSLFWYQQALGQGPEFLTYFQNEAQLDKSGLPSDRFFAERPEGSVSTLKIQRTQQEDSAVYLCASSLAQRQSTEAFFGQGTRLTVV.

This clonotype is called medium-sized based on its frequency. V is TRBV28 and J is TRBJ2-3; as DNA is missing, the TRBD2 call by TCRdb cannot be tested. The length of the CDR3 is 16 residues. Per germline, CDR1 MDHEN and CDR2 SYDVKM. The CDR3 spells CASSLRWDSKTDTQYF.

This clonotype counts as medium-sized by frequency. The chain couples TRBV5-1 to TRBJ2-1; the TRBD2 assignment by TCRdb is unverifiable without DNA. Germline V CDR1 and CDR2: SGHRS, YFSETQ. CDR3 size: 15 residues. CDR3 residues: CASSDVPGLYNEQFF. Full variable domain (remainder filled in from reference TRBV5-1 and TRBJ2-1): KAGVTQTPRYLIKTRGQQVTLSCSPISGHRSVSWYQQTPGQGLQFLFEYFSETQRNKGNFPGRFSGRQFSNSRSEMNVSTLELGDSALYLCASSDVPGLYNEQFFGPGTRLTVL.

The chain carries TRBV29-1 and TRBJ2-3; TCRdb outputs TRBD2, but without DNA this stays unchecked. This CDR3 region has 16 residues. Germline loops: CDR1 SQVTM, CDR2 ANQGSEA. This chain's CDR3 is CSVETSTSGSTDTQYF.

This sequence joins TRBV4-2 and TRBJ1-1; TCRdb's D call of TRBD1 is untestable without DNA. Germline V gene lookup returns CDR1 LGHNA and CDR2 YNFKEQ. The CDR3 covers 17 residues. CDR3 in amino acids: CASSQYGVEGANTEAFF.

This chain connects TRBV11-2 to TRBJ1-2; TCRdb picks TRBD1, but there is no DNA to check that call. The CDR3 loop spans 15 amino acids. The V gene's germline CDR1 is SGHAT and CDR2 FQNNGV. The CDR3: CASSTGELANYGYTF.

The CDR3 reads CASSQMKTGTEKNIQYF. The rearrangement uses TRBV14 and TRBJ2-4; TCRdb reports TRBD2, a call that lacks DNA to check it against. Per the germline V gene, CDR1 is SGHDN and CDR2 is FVKESK. CDR3 length: 17 amino acids.

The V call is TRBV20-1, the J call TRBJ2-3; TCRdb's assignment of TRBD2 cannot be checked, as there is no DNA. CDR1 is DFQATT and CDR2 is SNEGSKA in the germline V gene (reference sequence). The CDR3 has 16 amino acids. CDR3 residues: CSARDETSSFTDTQYF.